The present TCR beta chain was sequenced within a study of T cell repertoires in cytomegalovirus infection. Overall study: Public TCR beta signatures indicated both CMV infection and matching HLA type.

This CDR3 has 14 residues. CDR1 and CDR2 from the germline V gene are SGHKS and YYEKEE (reference sequence). Deletions cut 0 bases from V and 4 bases from J, with 10 bases between. TCRdb redid the calling of the reads with MiXCR, one entry per CDR3 protein. In the table there are some 320,000 distinct CDR3 sequences, more than 8% of which are singletons. This clonotype was counted many times. The source of this sequence is a human donor in good health (CMV status not recorded). Some clones in this sample may be carry-over from other donors' samples. The gene calls are TRBV5-5 and TRBJ1-2; unclear D gene. Sequencing was done on a sample of PBMCs. The CDR3 spells CASSLGLVSYGYTF. CDR3 bases: TGTGCCAGCAGCTTGGGATTGGTCTCCTATGGCTACACCTTC. The full variable domain, with the rest looked up from reference TRBV5-5 and TRBJ1-2, is DAGVTQSPTHLIKTRGQQVTLRCSPISGHKSVSWYQQVLGQGPQFIFQYYEKEERGRGNFPDRFSARQFPNYSSELNVNALLLGDSALYLCASSLGLVSYGYTFGSGTRLTVV.